This T cell receptor (beta chain) was found in a study of shared clonotypes between healthy human individuals. Study-wide results and caveats: Sampling included only blood; tissue repertoires likely differ. Among donors, the sharing of clonotypes was expected to be influenced by sequencing depth. What rarefaction showed was incomplete sorted-subset sequencing despite large depth.

As to this clone: Its antigen is still unknown.

Repertoires were generated with immunoSEQ multiplex PCR, while TCRdb's copy carries only in-frame clones and drops some. The table records some 1,100,000 clones, 78% of them present only once. The source of this sequence is a man aged 18 to 29 in good health. Some clones in this sample may be carry-over from other donors' samples. Sequencing was done on a sample of memory CD4+ T cells from PBMCs. Specified subset: CD45RA-negative fraction.

CDR3 residues: CAIDSGLQDTGELFF. The CDR3 nucleotides read TGTGCCATCGACTCGGGACTCCAGGACACCGGGGAGCTGTTTTTT. The chain uses TRBV2 and TRBJ2-2; D possibly corresponds to TRBD2 (6 bases). The CDR3 covers 15 residues. V lost 10 bases to trimming and J lost 3 bases, with 18 bases between them. CDR1 and CDR2 from the germline V gene are SNHLY and FYNNEI.